This TCR beta chain was sequenced in a study of PD-1 blockade in classical Hodgkin lymphoma. About the research overall: The study gave patients nivolumab 3 mg/kg intravenously every 2 weeks. Study-wide results and limits: Prior therapy or disease activity may underlie the repertoire differences, whose causes remain undefined. Relative to healthy donors, newly diagnosed patients reportedly had lower baseline TCR diversity, which was reported as lower still in relapsed/refractory patients. TCR diversity rose significantly by C4D1 in CD4+ but not CD8+ cells.

TCRdb's table, derived via immunoSEQ multiplex PCR, lists solely in-frame clones and lacks some. The sample lists about 15,000 clones; around 90% were seen once. The CDR3 has 14 amino acids. The germline gives CDR1 SGDLS, CDR2 YYNGEE. Trimming cost V 1 base and J 6 bases; bases outside gene matches: 3. Time point: cycle 4 day 1 (C4D1), after less than 7 weeks of nivolumab. With no exception, relapse followed autologous stem cell transplantation in all patients, and brentuximab vedotin exposure varied. The CD8+ T cells came from thawed PBMCs through magnetic negative selection. As regards this clone: Its target is not known.

The origin of this receptor is a human donor with classical Hodgkin lymphoma. The rearrangement uses TRBV9 and TRBJ2-1, with TRBD2 identical over 8 bases. The sample here was CD8+ T cells from blood, taken before the fourth cycle of nivolumab. Here the CDR3 DNA reads TGTGCCAGCAGCGTAAGTAGCGGGATCAATGAGCAGTTCTTC. Encoded protein: CASSVSSGINEQFF.